One and the same sample provided the 3 T cell receptor beta chains below, sequenced in a study of blood T cells in healthy people across ages. It was with a sample-barcoded 5' primer and a J-beta primer mix that a second PCR of about 6 to 12 cycles was run. TCRdb itself ran the 5' RACE reads through MiXCR, one entry per CDR3 protein. The sample has approximately 1.5 million distinct CDR3 sequences, around 35% seen once. The sequenced material came from blood. The receptors stem from a woman in her thirties in good health.

Turning to this clonotype: It may be a read error: a sequence one base away is much more abundant. This chain connects TRBV9 to TRBJ2-3; 9 nucleotides match TRBD1. This CDR3 is built from 15 residues. The junction had 8 bases not matched to a gene; V was cut back by 5 bases and J by 4 bases. Germline V CDR1 and CDR2: SGDLS, YYNGEE. For the CDR3, the DNA is TGTGCCAGCAGTTCCGGGACAGGGAGCTCAGATACGCAGTATTTT. Its translation: CASSSGTGSSDTQYF.

V and J are TRBV5-1 and TRBJ2-2; 8 bases fit TRBD1. Germline loops: CDR1 SGHRS, CDR2 YFSETQ. V was pared by 4 bases and J by 5 bases, with 13 bases of the junction left unmatched. The CDR3 is 17 amino acids. In nucleotides, the CDR3 is TGCGCCAGCAGCCCTCTACACACGACAGGGGCGACCGGGGAGCTGTTTTTT. Translation: CASSPLHTTGATGELFF.

This clonotype appeared once. V gene TRBV5-1 combines with J gene TRBJ2-1, with 7 bases matching TRBD1. V lost 0 bases to trimming and J lost 8 bases; unmatched junction nucleotides: 5. CDR3 size: 14 residues. CDR1 is SGHRS and CDR2 is YFSETQ in the germline V gene. CDR3 protein: CASSLGQGSHEQFF. The CDR3 bases are TGCGCCAGCAGCTTGGGACAGGGATCTCATGAGCAGTTCTTC.